The 9 T cell receptor beta chains below come from one sample, sequenced in a study of blood T cell repertoires in COVID-19. The assay was immunoSEQ multiplex PCR, and TCRdb's table has in-frame clones only and misses some. The data hold fewer than 300,000 clones, with roughly 85% observed a single time. Sample: PBMCs or T cells enriched from blood (not recorded which). These receptors all come from a woman between 50 and 59 years old who had recovered from COVID-19.

Here the CDR3 DNA reads TGTGCCAGTAGTTTGCAGACAGGTGTGGGCTACACCTTC. Residues: CASSLQTGVGYTF. The chain carries TRBV19 and TRBJ1-2; maybe TRBD1 (6 bases). V lost 5 bases to trimming and J lost 8 bases, with 15 bases between them. The CDR3 length is 13 residues. CDR1 is LNHDA, CDR2 SQIVND, per germline (reference sequence).

This chain connects TRBV6-1 to TRBJ1-5; 8 nucleotides match TRBD1. This CDR3 is 15 amino acids long. Germline-derived CDR1 and CDR2 are MNHNS and SASEGT. After removal of 3 bases from V and 1 base from J, the junction contained 2 bases not matched to a gene. CDR3 amino acids: CASSEDRASNQPQHF. DNA of the CDR3: TGTGCCAGCAGTGAGGACAGGGCAAGCAATCAGCCCCAGCATTTT.

V usage is TRBV4-1 and J usage is TRBJ2-3; TRBD2 matches 11 bases. The V and J ends lost 0 bases and 4 bases, in that order; junction bases with no gene match: 6. CDR1 and CDR2 (germline): MGHRA, YSYEKL. The length of the CDR3 is 17 residues. The CDR3 DNA reads as TGCGCCAGCAGCCAAGATCTGGGTAGCGGGGGGGCAGATACGCAGTATTTT. This gives the protein CASSQDLGSGGADTQYF.

CDR3 bases: TGTGCCTGGAGTGCCGGATGGGCCGGCTACACCTTC. It encodes CAWSAGWAGYTF. The genes are TRBV30 and TRBJ1-2; D is ambiguous. Trimming pared 1 base from V and 8 bases from J, leaving 11 bases between. CDR1 is GTSNPN and CDR2 is SVGIG in the germline V gene (reference sequence). CDR3 length equals 12 residues.

This clone appeared once. The chain is built from TRBV3-1 (or the pseudogene TRBV3-2) and TRBJ1-5; weak D call: TRBD1 (5 bases). The CDR3 spans 13 residues. Germline lookup yields CDR1 LGHDT and CDR2 YNNKEL (reference sequence). The V end was cut by 2 bases, the J end by 11 bases, with 13 bases between. The CDR3 reads CASSQLREGTQHF. The CDR3 DNA sequence: TGTGCCAGCAGCCAACTAAGGGAGGGGACCCAGCATTTT.

The gene calls are TRBV3-1 (or the pseudogene TRBV3-2) and TRBJ2-5, with D perhaps TRBD1 (5 bases). CDR1 and CDR2 from the germline V gene are LGHDT and YNNKEL (reference sequence). The CDR3 is made up of 17 amino acids. V was pared by 0 bases and J by 2 bases, with 16 bases between. The CDR3 nucleotides are TGTGCCAGCAGCCAAGATCTCTTGGGGCTTCTACAAGAGACCCAGTACTTC. This translates into CASSQDLLGLLQETQYF.

The table lists this clone with a count of one. This sequence joins TRBV7-2 and TRBJ1-1, with D tentatively TRBD1 (6 bases). Germline lookup yields CDR1 SGHTA and CDR2 FQGNSA. V lost 1 base and J 5 bases, leaving 14 bases between the germline ends. CDR3 length: 15 residues. As DNA, the CDR3 is TGTGCCAGCAGCTTAGTTCTGGGGGCGCGAACTGAAGCTTTCTTT. Its protein is CASSLVLGARTEAFF. Together with reference TRBV7-2 and TRBJ1-1, the CDR3 gives the full variable domain: GAGVSQSPSNKVTEKGKDVELRCDPISGHTALYWYRQSLGQGLEFLIYFQGNSAPDKSGLPSDRFSAERTGGSVSTLTIQRTQQEDSAVYLCASSLVLGARTEAFFGQGTRLTVV.

In this sample, this clone turned up once. This rearrangement joins TRBV24-1 to TRBJ1-4; D gene unclear. The CDR3 is 14 amino acids. Germline V CDR1 and CDR2: KGHDR, SFDVKD. V lost 3 bases and J 11 bases, leaving 15 bases between the germline ends. The CDR3 reads CATSDTSMSSKLFF. The CDR3 bases are TGTGCCACCAGTGATACCTCCATGAGCTCGAAACTGTTTTTT.

In the case of this clone: This may be a read error, as it is one base from a much larger clone. Other DNA variants within this sample encode the same CDR3. The chain is built from TRBV30 and TRBJ1-3; 8 nucleotides align to TRBD1. The V gene end was trimmed by 5 bases and the J gene end by 0 bases; junction bases not matched to a gene: 3. The CDR3 loop spans 14 amino acids. Germline V gene lookup returns CDR1 GTSNPN and CDR2 SVGIG (reference sequence). CDR3 in DNA: TGTGCCTGGGAAACAGGGGGCTCTGGAAACACCATATATTTT. This gives the protein CAWETGGSGNTIYF.